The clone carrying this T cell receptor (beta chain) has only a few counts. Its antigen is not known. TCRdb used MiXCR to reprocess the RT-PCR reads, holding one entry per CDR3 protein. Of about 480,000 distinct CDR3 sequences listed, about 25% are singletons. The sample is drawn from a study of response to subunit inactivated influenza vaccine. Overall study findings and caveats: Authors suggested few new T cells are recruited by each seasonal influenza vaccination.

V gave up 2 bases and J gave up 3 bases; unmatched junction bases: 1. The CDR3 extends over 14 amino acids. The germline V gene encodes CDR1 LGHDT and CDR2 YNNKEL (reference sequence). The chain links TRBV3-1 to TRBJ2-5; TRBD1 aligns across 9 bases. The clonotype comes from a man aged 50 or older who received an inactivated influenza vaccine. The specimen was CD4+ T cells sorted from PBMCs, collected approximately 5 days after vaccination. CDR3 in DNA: TGTGCCAGCAGCCAACGGACAGGGGAAGAGACCCAGTACTTC. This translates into CASSQRTGEETQYF.